The T cell receptor beta chain under discussion was sequenced for a study of identical twins. TCRdb re-called the 5' RACE reads through MiXCR, storing one row per CDR3 protein. The table shows hundreds of thousands of distinct CDR3 sequences, with roughly an eighth occurring only once. V shed 6 bases and J 5 bases; nucleotides not matched to a gene: 4. Looked up from germline, CDR1 is SEHNR and CDR2 is FQNEAQ (reference sequence). The CDR3 totals 14 residues. This clonotype was seen a handful of times. Its antigen is not known. General observations from the study: Among beta out-of-frame sequences, excess sharing between twins appeared weaker. While abundant cord blood beta clonotypes carried fewer insertions, memory repertoires showed no such pattern.

Every sampled donor was Caucasian and healthy. This same sample was also part of a study on yellow fever vaccine responses in identical twins.

The chain joins TRBV7-9 to TRBJ2-1, with 10 nucleotides matching TRBD2. This clonotype was obtained from a young woman in good health. Sequenced material: PBMCs. For the CDR3, the DNA is TGTGCCAGCAGTCCTAGCGGGAGCAACAATGAGCAGTTCTTC. Its protein is CASSPSGSNNEQFF.